The clone carrying this T cell receptor (beta chain) was recorded a few times. This sample stems from a study of blood T cell repertoires in COVID-19. Study in general: The United States, Italy and Spain provided the acute and convalescent COVID-19 samples. From T cells, B-cell-depleted T cells, or PBMCs came the material, which was cDNA or gDNA.

Under the authors' procedure: Using reference gene primer amplification, nucleated cell counts were estimated. Sequenced by immunoSEQ multiplex PCR; TCRdb stores in-frame clones only, minus some. The DNA was the basis for D and trimming; V, J and clone size are from that table. The repertoire holds approximately 190,000 clones, about 80% seen once, with over 13% in the top ten. Germline V CDR1 and CDR2: KGHSH, LQKENI. CDR3 length: 14 amino acids. V shed 1 base and J shed 3 bases, with 9 bases lying between them. The chain couples TRBV18 to TRBJ1-1; D gene unclear. The specimen was peripheral blood. This TCR was sampled from a man aged 30 to 39 with active or convalescent COVID-19. The CDR3 sequence is CASSPRQSDTEAFF. CDR3 bases: TGTGCCAGCTCACCACGTCAGTCCGACACTGAAGCTTTCTTT.